The rows below give T cell receptor beta chains drawn from one sample of a study of cytomegalovirus exposure and HLA in healthy donors. Method: immunoSEQ multiplex PCR; TCRdb's copy keeps in-frame clones and lacks some. The repertoire consists of some 150,000 clones, with 65% to 80% occurring once and the leading ten covering 1.5% to 2%. Material for sequencing was PBMCs. The source is a woman between 35 and 50 years old in good health and CMV-seronegative. The CDR3 runs from the conserved cysteine through the conserved F or W. The order of the fields is D gene, clone size, J gene, V gene, CDR3 DNA, CDR3 protein. A D gene is named only where the DNA matches it firmly. Not all rows give a size; the values are once, few, many and, for expanded clones, a class.

d_call: NA
clone_size: NA
j_call: TRBJ1-2
v_call: TRBV15
cdr3_nt: TGTGCCACCAGCAGGACACAGGGCTATGGCTACACCTTC
cdr3_aa: CATSRTQGYGYTF

d_call: TRBD2
clone_size: NA
j_call: TRBJ2-5
v_call: TRBV6-6
cdr3_nt: TGTGCCAGCAGGGGACTAGCGAGCTTACAAGAGACCCAGTACTTC
cdr3_aa: CASRGLASLQETQYF

d_call: NA
clone_size: NA
j_call: TRBJ1-1
v_call: TRBV4-2
cdr3_nt: TGTGCCAGCAGCCCAATCGGCAGGGTGAACACTGAAGCTTTCTTT
cdr3_aa: CASSPIGRVNTEAFF

d_call: NA
clone_size: NA
j_call: TRBJ1-1
v_call: TRBV29-1
cdr3_nt: TGCAGCGTTGGGAGGGACACTGAAGCTTTCTTT
cdr3_aa: CSVGRDTEAFF

d_call: TRBD2
clone_size: NA
j_call: TRBJ2-7
v_call: TRBV9
cdr3_nt: TGTGCCAGCAGCCCTAGCCCCAGCGGGGGGGTCTACGAGCAGTACTTC
cdr3_aa: CASSPSPSGGVYEQYF

d_call: NA
clone_size: NA
j_call: TRBJ1-4
v_call: TRBV2
cdr3_nt: TGTGCCAGTTCACAGGCAACTAATGAAAAACTGTTTTTT
cdr3_aa: CASSQATNEKLFF

d_call: NA
clone_size: NA
j_call: TRBJ2-7
v_call: TRBV30
cdr3_nt: TGTGCCTGGAGTGTACAGGGATCCTACGAGCAGTACTTC
cdr3_aa: CAWSVQGSYEQYF

d_call: NA
clone_size: once
j_call: TRBJ1-1
v_call: TRBV5-1
cdr3_nt: TGCGCCAGCAGCACGGGGAACACTGAAGCTTTCTTT
cdr3_aa: CASSTGNTEAFF

d_call: TRBD2
clone_size: NA
j_call: TRBJ2-7
v_call: TRBV4-1
cdr3_nt: TGCGCCAGCAGCCCTCAAATGACTAGCGGGTACGAGCAGTACTTC
cdr3_aa: CASSPQMTSGYEQYF

d_call: NA
clone_size: NA
j_call: TRBJ2-7
v_call: TRBV25-1
cdr3_nt: TGTGCCAGCAGTGTTACAGGGACCTACGAGCAGTACTTC
cdr3_aa: CASSVTGTYEQYF

d_call: TRBD1
clone_size: NA
j_call: TRBJ2-7
v_call: TRBV28
cdr3_nt: TGTGCCAGCGGGGGACAGTGGGACGAGCAGTACTTC
cdr3_aa: CASGGQWDEQYF

d_call: NA
clone_size: NA
j_call: TRBJ1-5
v_call: TRBV30
cdr3_nt: TGTGCCTGGAGCGCCCTGCAGGGCAATCAGCCCCAGCATTTT
cdr3_aa: CAWSALQGNQPQHF

d_call: TRBD1
clone_size: NA
j_call: TRBJ1-6
v_call: TRBV7-9
cdr3_nt: TGTGCCAGCAGCTGGACAGGGGGTAATTCACCCCTCCACTTT
cdr3_aa: CASSWTGGNSPLHF

d_call: NA
clone_size: NA
j_call: TRBJ2-2
v_call: TRBV9
cdr3_nt: TGTGCCAGCAGCGTAGAGGGAGCACGCGATACCGGGGAGCTGTTTTTT
cdr3_aa: CASSVEGARDTGELFF

d_call: TRBD1
clone_size: NA
j_call: TRBJ2-5
v_call: TRBV2
cdr3_nt: TGTGCCAGCAACCAACAGGGGGTCGAGACCCAGTACTTC
cdr3_aa: CASNQQGVETQYF

d_call: NA
clone_size: few
j_call: TRBJ1-3
v_call: TRBV5-5
cdr3_nt: TGTGCCAGCAGGCCAGGGCGCGGAAACACCATATATTTT
cdr3_aa: CASRPGRGNTIYF

d_call: NA
clone_size: NA
j_call: TRBJ2-1
v_call: TRBV6-1
cdr3_nt: TGTGCCAGCAGTGAAGCCCCCTCCCAGGTCTTCCACTACAATGAGCAGTTCTTC
cdr3_aa: CASSEAPSQVFHYNEQFF

d_call: NA
clone_size: once
j_call: TRBJ2-1
v_call: TRBV5-1
cdr3_nt: TGCGCCAGCAGCTACCGGGGGGACAAGGGACCCTACAATGAGCAGTTCTTC
cdr3_aa: CASSYRGDKGPYNEQFF

d_call: TRBD1
clone_size: NA
j_call: TRBJ1-3
v_call: TRBV5-1
cdr3_nt: TGCGCCAGCAGCTTTTCCGGGACAGGGGCAGGAAACACCATATATTTT
cdr3_aa: CASSFSGTGAGNTIYF

d_call: TRBD1
clone_size: NA
j_call: TRBJ2-1
v_call: TRBV7-9
cdr3_nt: TGTGCCAGCAGCTATATGACAGGGAACAATGAGCAGTTCTTC
cdr3_aa: CASSYMTGNNEQFF

d_call: NA
clone_size: NA
j_call: TRBJ1-5
v_call: TRBV28
cdr3_nt: TGTGCCAGCAGAGCTTCGGGACACCAAAGCAATCAGCCCCAGCATTTT
cdr3_aa: CASRASGHQSNQPQHF

d_call: NA
clone_size: NA
j_call: TRBJ1-4
v_call: TRBV5-1
cdr3_nt: TGCGCCAGCAGCCCCGGGGGAACTAATGAAAAACTGTTTTTT
cdr3_aa: CASSPGGTNEKLFF

d_call: TRBD1
clone_size: NA
j_call: TRBJ1-1
v_call: TRBV2
cdr3_nt: TGTGCCAGCAGTGAAGCAAGAGGGGGCGGCACTGAAGCTTTCTTT
cdr3_aa: CASSEARGGGTEAFF

d_call: NA
clone_size: NA
j_call: TRBJ2-3
v_call: TRBV5-8
cdr3_nt: TGTGCCAGCAGCACAACCGGGAGCACAGATACGCAGTATTTT
cdr3_aa: CASSTTGSTDTQYF

d_call: NA
clone_size: once
j_call: TRBJ1-1
v_call: TRBV5-1
cdr3_nt: TGCGCCAGCAGCCCGGGTACGGGTCGGGGCACTGAAGCTTTCTTT
cdr3_aa: CASSPGTGRGTEAFF

d_call: NA
clone_size: NA
j_call: TRBJ2-3
v_call: TRBV5-1
cdr3_nt: TGCGCCAGCAGCGATCTAGCGATAACAGATACGCAGTATTTT
cdr3_aa: CASSDLAITDTQYF

d_call: TRBD2
clone_size: NA
j_call: TRBJ2-2
v_call: TRBV9
cdr3_nt: TGTGCCAGCAGCCCTCTGACTAGCGCCGGGGAGCTGTTTTTT
cdr3_aa: CASSPLTSAGELFF

d_call: TRBD1
clone_size: NA
j_call: TRBJ1-5
v_call: TRBV6-1
cdr3_nt: TGTGCCAGCAGTACACGGACAGGGGGCAATCAGCCCCAGCATTTT
cdr3_aa: CASSTRTGGNQPQHF

d_call: TRBD2
clone_size: NA
j_call: TRBJ2-3
v_call: TRBV6-1
cdr3_nt: TGTGCCAGCATCCCGGGGGGGGACACCTATACGCAGTATTTT
cdr3_aa: CASIPGGDTYTQYF

d_call: NA
clone_size: NA
j_call: TRBJ2-2
v_call: TRBV2
cdr3_nt: TGTGCCAGCAGGCCGGGAAGTAACACCGGGGAGCTGTTTTTT
cdr3_aa: CASRPGSNTGELFF

d_call: TRBD2
clone_size: NA
j_call: TRBJ2-1
v_call: TRBV5-1
cdr3_nt: TGCGCCAGCAGCTTGCTCTTCTTTCCTAGCGGGGGGGCCGTAGCCTACAATGAGCAGTTCTTC
cdr3_aa: CASSLLFFPSGGAVAYNEQFF

d_call: NA
clone_size: NA
j_call: TRBJ2-7
v_call: TRBV10-1
cdr3_nt: TGCGCCAGCAGTGATAGCGGAGAGCCGGGCGACGAGCAGTACTTC
cdr3_aa: CASSDSGEPGDEQYF

d_call: TRBD1
clone_size: few
j_call: TRBJ2-7
v_call: TRBV19
cdr3_nt: TGTGCCAGTAGTTCGCGACAGGGAGTCTACGAGCAGTACTTC
cdr3_aa: CASSSRQGVYEQYF

d_call: TRBD1
clone_size: NA
j_call: TRBJ1-6
v_call: TRBV5-1
cdr3_nt: TGCGCCAGCAGCTTGGGTCAGGGGGACGGTAATTCACCCCTCCACTTT
cdr3_aa: CASSLGQGDGNSPLHF

d_call: TRBD2
clone_size: NA
j_call: TRBJ2-2
v_call: TRBV5-5
cdr3_nt: TGTGCCAGCAGCCCCGGGGGGGGGAAGACCGGGGAGCTGTTTTTT
cdr3_aa: CASSPGGGKTGELFF

d_call: TRBD2
clone_size: NA
j_call: TRBJ2-2
v_call: TRBV10-3
cdr3_nt: TGTGCCATCATGTCGAGCGGGACCCACACCGGGGAGCTGTTTTTT
cdr3_aa: CAIMSSGTHTGELFF

d_call: TRBD1
clone_size: NA
j_call: TRBJ2-7
v_call: TRBV18
cdr3_nt: TGTGCCAGTCTCACCAGTTCAGGGGGCCACGAGCAGTACTTC
cdr3_aa: CASLTSSGGHEQYF

d_call: NA
clone_size: few
j_call: TRBJ1-2
v_call: TRBV5-1
cdr3_nt: TGCGCCAGCAGGGGAGGGGGAGGCCTCTATGGCTACACCTTC
cdr3_aa: CASRGGGGLYGYTF

d_call: NA
clone_size: NA
j_call: TRBJ1-1
v_call: TRBV11-2
cdr3_nt: TGTGCCAGCAGCCCCTGGGAGTTGAACACTGAAGCTTTCTTT
cdr3_aa: CASSPWELNTEAFF

d_call: TRBD2
clone_size: NA
j_call: TRBJ2-2
v_call: TRBV2
cdr3_nt: TGTGCCAGCAGTGAGCGGGAGGAGAAAGGGGAGCTGTTTTTT
cdr3_aa: CASSEREEKGELFF

d_call: NA
clone_size: NA
j_call: TRBJ1-3
v_call: TRBV15
cdr3_nt: TGTGCCACCAGCAGAGATGGCGTCAGGGGAAACACCATATATTTT
cdr3_aa: CATSRDGVRGNTIYF

d_call: NA
clone_size: NA
j_call: TRBJ1-2
v_call: TRBV13
cdr3_nt: TGTGCCAGCAGCTTAGGCTCTAATCTGGACTATGGCTACACCTTC
cdr3_aa: CASSLGSNLDYGYTF

d_call: NA
clone_size: NA
j_call: TRBJ1-2
v_call: TRBV6-6
cdr3_nt: TGTGCCAGCAGTTACTCTGGCGGAAACTATGGCTACACCTTC
cdr3_aa: CASSYSGGNYGYTF

d_call: TRBD1
clone_size: few
j_call: TRBJ1-2
v_call: TRBV5-1
cdr3_nt: TGCGCCAGCAGCTTGTATCAGGGGGCTGCCTATGGCTACACCTTC
cdr3_aa: CASSLYQGAAYGYTF

d_call: TRBD1
clone_size: NA
j_call: TRBJ2-3
v_call: TRBV5-1
cdr3_nt: TGCGCCAGCAGCCACCCGGACAGGGGGACAGATACGCAGTATTTT
cdr3_aa: CASSHPDRGTDTQYF

d_call: TRBD1
clone_size: NA
j_call: TRBJ1-2
v_call: TRBV9
cdr3_nt: TGTGCCAGCAGCGTAGCCGGACAGGCAAACTATGGCTACACCTTC
cdr3_aa: CASSVAGQANYGYTF

d_call: NA
clone_size: NA
j_call: TRBJ1-2
v_call: TRBV10-3
cdr3_nt: TGTGCCATCAGTGAAGCAGGGCCTAACTATGGCTACACCTTC
cdr3_aa: CAISEAGPNYGYTF

d_call: TRBD1
clone_size: NA
j_call: TRBJ1-2
v_call: TRBV5-1
cdr3_nt: TGCGCCAGCAGCTTGATAGGACAGGGGTTTAACTATGGCTACACCTTC
cdr3_aa: CASSLIGQGFNYGYTF

d_call: NA
clone_size: NA
j_call: TRBJ1-1
v_call: TRBV28
cdr3_nt: TGTGCCAGTTCATCGAACACTGAAGCTTTCTTT
cdr3_aa: CASSSNTEAFF